This TCR beta chain originates from a study of Ad26.COV2.S vaccination and SARS-CoV-2 variants. Study in general: The Ad26.COV2.S arm of the COV1001 trial was where the donor was placed. By the intramuscular route, Ad26.COV2.S was given once, or twice 56 days apart. General observations from the study: Measures of TCR breadth and depth may have fallen short of total T cell responses. Vaccinees reportedly had broad spike-specific CD8+ and CD4+ T cell responses.

Assay used: immunoSEQ multiplex PCR; TCRdb lists only in-frame clones, some missing. The sample carries 300,000 to 400,000 clones, roughly 87% recorded once. Treatment of the sample: about 20 received Ad26.COV2.S at low or high dose, single or two shots; roughly five received placebo; per-sample allocation not given. Specimen acquisition occurred on day 63 following the initial vaccine or placebo injection. Worth noting for this clone: Its antigen is unknown.

The CDR3 has 14 amino acids. V lost 7 bases and J lost 0, with 11 bases in between. CDR1 and CDR2 (germline): LNHDA, SQIVND (reference sequence). The V gene is TRBV19, the J gene TRBJ2-3; D gene uncertain. This TCR derives from a person between 18 and 59 years old who received the Ad26.COV2.S COVID-19 vaccine or a placebo. Sequencing was performed on peripheral blood, taken in a trial of Ad26.COV2.S vaccine versus placebo. The CDR3 spells CASTAGTSTDTQYF. The DNA of the CDR3 is TGTGCCAGTACCGCAGGAACTAGCACAGATACGCAGTATTTT.